This T cell receptor (beta chain) was sequenced for a study of blood T cell repertoires in COVID-19. Across the study: Acute-phase and convalescent COVID-19 samples originated in the United States, Italy and Spain. T cells, B-cell-depleted T cells, or PBMCs supplied cDNA or gDNA.

CDR1 and CDR2 (germline): MNHEY, SVGAGI. The ends lost 4 bases at V and 5 bases at J; junction bases unmatched: 6. The CDR3 has 14 residues. This clone was observed once. Original handling: Counts of nucleated cells, estimated from reference gene primer amplification, were obtained. Measured with immunoSEQ multiplex PCR; TCRdb has only the in-frame clones, and not every one. V and J calls and clone size are given by that table; D and trimming were obtained from the DNA. The table lists about 54,000 clones, around 83% of them singletons, with about 2% in the top ten. This clonotype was sampled from a woman aged 55 to 70 with acute or convalescent COVID-19. The rearrangement links TRBV6-5 to TRBJ1-1; 8 bases line up with TRBD1. Sequenced sample: peripheral blood. The CDR3 DNA follows: TGTGCCAGCAGTTTCGGACAGGGTGGGACTGAAGCTTTCTTT. Protein product: CASSFGQGGTEAFF.